The TCR beta chain described here comes from a study of T-cell reconstitution after alpha-beta-depleted transplantation in children. Study findings and constraints: Diversity of TCRbeta at day 60 was high in some patients, arising from surviving recipient T cells and thymic progenitors. After one year, T-cell counts and TCRbeta diversity mostly came from new T cells. Reportedly, only several hundred clones from non-depleted graft cells drove alpha-beta T-cell counts at about two months.

Regarding this clonotype: Antigen unknown.

Unique molecular identifiers were incorporated into the prepared TCRbeta library. One entry per CDR3 protein, called by TCRdb with MiXCR from the PCR reads. The sample yields roughly 120,000 distinct CDR3 sequences, about 21% seen once. Germline values: CDR1 ENHRY, CDR2 SYGVKD. The CDR3 has 14 residues. V was clipped by 8 bases and J by 9 bases, with 20 bases between them. This TCR was sampled from a male patient between 2 and 15 years old who had a stem cell transplant for chronic granulomatous disease, so the T cells may come from the graft donor. V gene TRBV10-3 combines with J gene TRBJ2-1; no firm D call. The sequenced sample was PBMCs, mostly from graft donor cells, obtained 180 days after TCRalphabeta/CD19-depleted stem cell transplant. CDR3 nucleotides: TGTGCCATCGCCGGGTTTGCAGGAACCGGTGAGCAGTTCTTC. This gives the protein CAIAGFAGTGEQFF.